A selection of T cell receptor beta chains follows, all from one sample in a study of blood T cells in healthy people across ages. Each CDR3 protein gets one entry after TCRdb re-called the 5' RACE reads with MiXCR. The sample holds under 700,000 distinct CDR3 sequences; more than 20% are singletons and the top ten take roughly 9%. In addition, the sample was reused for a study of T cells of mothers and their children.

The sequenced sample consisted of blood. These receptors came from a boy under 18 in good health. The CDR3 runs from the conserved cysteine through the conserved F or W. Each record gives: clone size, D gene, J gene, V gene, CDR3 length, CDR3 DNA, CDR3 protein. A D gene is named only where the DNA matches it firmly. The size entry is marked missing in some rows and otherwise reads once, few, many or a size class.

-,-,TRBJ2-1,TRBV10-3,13,TGTGCCATCAGTAGTGAGGCATTCCATGAGCAGTTCTTC,CAISSEAFHEQFF
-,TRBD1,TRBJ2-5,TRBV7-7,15,TGTGCCAGCAGCTTAGGGGACAGGAGGGGGGAGACCCAGTACTTC,CASSLGDRRGETQYF
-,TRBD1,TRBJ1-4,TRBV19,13,TGTGCCAGCAACCGGGACAGAAGGGAAAAACTGTTTTTT,CASNRDRREKLFF
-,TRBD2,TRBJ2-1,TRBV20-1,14,TGCAGTGCTACACCGGGACTAGTTGTCGATGAGCAGTTCTTC,CSATPGLVVDEQFF
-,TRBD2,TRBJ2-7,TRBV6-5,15,TGTGCCAGTAGAGCGGGAATCGACGCAACCTACGAGCAGTACTTC,CASRAGIDATYEQYF
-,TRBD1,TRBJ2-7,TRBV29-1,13,TGCAGCGTTATACCGGGACAGTCTTACGAGCAGTACTTC,CSVIPGQSYEQYF
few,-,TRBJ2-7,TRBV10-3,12,TGTGCCATCAGTGACGGGTACTACGAGCAGTACTTC,CAISDGYYEQYF
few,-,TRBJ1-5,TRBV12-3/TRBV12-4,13,TGTGCCAGCAGTTTAGCGACGATTCAGCCCCAGCATTTT,CASSLATIQPQHF
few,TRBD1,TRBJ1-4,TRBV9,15,TGTGCCAGCAGCGTAACAGGGGCCAATAATGAAAAACTGTTTTTT,CASSVTGANNEKLFF
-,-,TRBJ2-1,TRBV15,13,TGTGCCACCAAGGAAAGCGGCTACAATGAGCAGTTCTTC,CATKESGYNEQFF
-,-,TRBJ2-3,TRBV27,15,TGTGCCAGCAGTACCGGACCAGGGACACCAGATACGCAGTATTTT,CASSTGPGTPDTQYF
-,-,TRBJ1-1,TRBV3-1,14,TGTGCCAGCAGCCAAGTTATCCAAGGCACTGAAGCTTTCTTT,CASSQVIQGTEAFF
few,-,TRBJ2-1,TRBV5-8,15,TGTGCCAGCAGCTCAGACAGGGAGGGCGGCAATGAGCAGTTCTTC,CASSSDREGGNEQFF
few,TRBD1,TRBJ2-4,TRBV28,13,TGTGCCAGCAGACCGGGACAGCAAGGTCCTCAGTACTTC,CASRPGQQGPQYF
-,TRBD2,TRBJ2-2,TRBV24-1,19,TGTGCCACCAGTGATACGCAAGGGAGGGTTCGGTCGAACACCGGGGAGCTGTTTTTT,CATSDTQGRVRSNTGELFF
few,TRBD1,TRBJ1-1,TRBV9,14,TGTGCCAGCAGCGCTCCATCAGGGGGCACTGAAGCTTTCTTT,CASSAPSGGTEAFF
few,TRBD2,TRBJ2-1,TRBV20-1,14,TGCAGTGCTAAGAGGACTAGCGGATACAATGAGCAGTTCTTC,CSAKRTSGYNEQFF
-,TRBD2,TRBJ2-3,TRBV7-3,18,TGTGCCAGCAACAATAATATCGGTGCTAGCGGGAGTTTTGATACGCAGTATTTT,CASNNNIGASGSFDTQYF